The sequence of this T cell receptor (beta chain) was determined in a study of cytomegalovirus exposure and HLA in healthy donors. Study-wide results and caveats: A prior analysis recorded that most TCR beta V segments were productive about 87% or about 30% of the time. The authors confirmed in vitro that three CMV-associated chains were specific for CMV antigens.

As regards this clone: Antigen: not known.

A multiplex PCR was run with 60 Vbeta primers and 13 Jbeta primers. Profiled with immunoSEQ multiplex PCR; TCRdb holds only in-frame clones, not every one. Of about 120,000 clones listed, just under 70% are singletons. Though nominally healthy at sampling, donors likely had unrecorded immune exposures. Trimming stripped 5 bases from V and 4 bases from J, with 17 bases between. CDR3 length: 15 residues. Germline-derived CDR1 and CDR2 are MNHNS and SASEGT. The clonotype was recovered from a young man in good health and CMV-seropositive. Input material: PBMCs. The chain combines TRBV6-1 with TRBJ1-2; tentative D call: TRBD1 (6 bases). The CDR3 DNA reads as TGTGCCAGCAGTACCCGCGACAGGTCTCTCTATGGCTACACCTTC. Its translation: CASSTRDRSLYGYTF.